This TCR beta chain was identified in a study of blood T cell repertoires in COVID-19. Study-wide context: Acute and convalescent COVID-19 samples came from the United States, Italy and Spain. The cDNA or gDNA used as material had been derived from T cells, B-cell-depleted T cells, or PBMCs.

This clone was observed a single time. Source study methods: Estimation of nucleated cell counts was performed using reference gene primer amplification. The repertoire was sequenced with immunoSEQ multiplex PCR; TCRdb's copy has only in-frame clones and lacks some. That table furnishes V, J and clone size, whereas the DNA furnished D and trimming. The table has 35,000 to 45,000 clones, over 80% seen once; the top ten hold roughly 5%. Sequences were obtained from peripheral blood. This TCR came from a man aged 50-60 years with active COVID-19.

CDR3 nucleotides: TGTGCCAGCAGCTTAAGGCCAGGGTCCTCGTACGAGCAGTACTTC. This translates into CASSLRPGSSYEQYF. This chain connects TRBV7-3 to TRBJ2-7; D perhaps matches TRBD1 (5 bases). Germline CDR1 is SGHTA and CDR2 is FQGTGA. The CDR3 is 15 residues long. The germline V and J ends were trimmed by 1 base and 4 bases, with 14 bases remaining between them.